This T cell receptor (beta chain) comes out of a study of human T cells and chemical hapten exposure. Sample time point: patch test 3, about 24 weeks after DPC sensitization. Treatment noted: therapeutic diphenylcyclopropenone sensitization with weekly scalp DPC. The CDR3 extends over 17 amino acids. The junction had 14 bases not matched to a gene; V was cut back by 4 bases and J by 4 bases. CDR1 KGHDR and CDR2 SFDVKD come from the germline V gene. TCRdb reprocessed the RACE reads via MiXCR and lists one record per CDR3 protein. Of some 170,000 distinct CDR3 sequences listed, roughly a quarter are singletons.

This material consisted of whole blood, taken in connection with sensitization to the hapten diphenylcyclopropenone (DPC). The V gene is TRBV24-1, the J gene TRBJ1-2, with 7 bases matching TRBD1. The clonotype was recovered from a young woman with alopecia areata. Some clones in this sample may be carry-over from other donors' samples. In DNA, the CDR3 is TGTGCCACCAGTGAGATTGACAGGGTGCAGGGGCTCTATGGCTACACCTTC. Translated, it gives CATSEIDRVQGLYGYTF.